Presented here are 11 T cell receptor beta chains from one specimen sequenced in a study of tissue T cells after allogeneic stem cell transplantation. Here immunoSEQ multiplex PCR was the method, and the copy in TCRdb shows in-frame clones only, minus some. The sample lists under 8,500 clones; roughly half were seen once. Time point given: mouse harvest day 7 after allogeneic transplant. The graft held 10^6 splenic CD5+ T cells and 10^7 T-cell-depleted bone marrow cells. The sequenced sample consisted of gut tissue. The receptors originated from a female BALB/c mouse given C57BL/6 T cells with graft-versus-host disease after an allogeneic hematopoietic cell transplant.

This clone was observed a few times. Genes here carry mouse names. The DNA ends 1 residue before the CDR3 does, and the rest of the CDR3 is filled in from the germline J gene. The genes are TRBV2 and TRBJ2-1, with D tentatively TRBD1 or TRBD2 (5 bases each). This CDR3 has 15 amino acids. Per the germline V gene, CDR1 is LGHNA and CDR2 is YSYQKL. Trimming left V 3 bases short and J 1 base short, with 10 bases between. Here the CDR3 reads CASSHPGPNYAEQFF. Incomplete CDR3 DNA: TGTGCCAGCAGCCACCCGGGACCGAACTATGCTGAGCAGTTC.

This clone has just a few counts. Gene names and germline refer to mouse. Read coverage stops 1 residue before the CDR3 terminus; the germline J gene supplies the remainder. The rearrangement links TRBV26 to TRBJ2-7, with TRBD2 matching 8 bases. Trimming removed 6 bases from V and 4 bases from J; junction bases left unmatched: 5. Germline V lookup: CDR1 KGHPV, CDR2 FQNQEV (reference sequence). CDR3 length equals 13 residues. Here the CDR3 reads CASRLGGPYEQYF. The covered CDR3 bases are TGTGCCAGCAGGCTGGGGGGTCCGTATGAACAGTAC.

In the case of this clone: Gene names follow the mouse nomenclature. The CDR3 extends 1 residue past the end of the read, so its final part is completed from the germline J gene. V usage is TRBV4 and J usage is TRBJ2-5; 9 bases align to TRBD2. The CDR3 consists of 16 residues. Germline-derived CDR1 and CDR2 are LGHDT and YNNKQL (reference sequence). J gave up 0 bases and V 5 bases, and 6 bases lay outside the gene matches. Here the CDR3 reads CASSRGWGGNQDTQYF. The covered CDR3 bases are TGTGCCAGCAGCCGCGGCTGGGGGGGTAACCAAGACACCCAGTAC.

This clone was counted a single time. Gene names are the mouse ones. The observed sequence ends 1 residue before the CDR3 terminus, with the missing tail filled in from the germline J gene. The chain uses TRBV31 and TRBJ2-7; 11 nucleotides agree with TRBD2. The CDR3 totals 14 residues. The J segment lost 4 bases and the V segment lost 0 bases, leaving 2 bases of the junction unmatched. Per germline, CDR1 GKSSPN and CDR2 SITVG. Partial CDR3 DNA: TGTGCCTGGAGTCTAGGGACTGGGGGTTATGAACAGTAC. The encoded protein is CAWSLGTGGYEQY. The whole CDR3 sequence is CAWSLGTGGYEQYF.

On this clone: All gene names here are mouse names. The read terminates 1 residue before the CDR3 end, so the remaining end is supplied by the germline J gene. The gene calls are TRBV23 and TRBJ1-2; the D call of TRBD1 is as the table states it, not checked on the DNA. Germline loops: CDR1 KGHTA, CDR2 FQNQQP. This CDR3 has 14 residues. Incomplete CDR3 DNA: TGCTCCAGCAGTCGGCGGACAGACGGCTCCGACTACACC. It translates to CSSSRRTDGSDYT. The entire CDR3 is CSSSRRTDGSDYTF.

As for this clone: Gene names are mouse gene names. Read data end 1 residue before the CDR3 end; the end is taken from the germline J gene. Other nucleotide sequences in the sample specify the same CDR3. The V and J genes are TRBV26 and TRBJ1-1; the D is unclear. Germline V gives CDR1 KGHPV, CDR2 FQNQEV (reference sequence). Between the trimmed V and J ends, which lost 3 bases and 2 bases, there was a span of 7 bases. The CDR3 consists of 13 residues. CDR3 loop: CASSLGGNTEVFF. The CDR3 DNA, read in part, is TGTGCCAGCAGTCTTGGCGGTAACACAGAAGTCTTC.

Sample share makes this clone large (0.1 to 1%). Gene names refer to mouse genes. The read ends 1 residue shy of where the CDR3 ends; the end is completed using the germline J gene. The J gene is TRBJ1-2, the V gene TRBV29; 8 bases align to TRBD1. V gave up 3 bases and J gave up 4 bases; unmatched junction bases: 7. CDR1 is MSHET, CDR2 SYDVDS, per germline. The CDR3 has 15 amino acids. The CDR3 region is CASSFPGGAGSDYTF. Partial CDR3 DNA: TGTGCTAGCAGTTTTCCAGGGGGCGCTGGCTCCGACTACACC.

On this clone: The genes and germline here are from mouse. The sequenced part of the CDR3 DNA is TGTGCCAGCAGTCTGGTCGGGGGTGCTGAGCAGTTC. This gives the protein CASSLVGGAEQF. The full CDR3 sequence reads CASSLVGGAEQFF. The chain links TRBV26 to TRBJ2-1; perhaps D is TRBD1 or TRBD2 (5 bases each). The read is 1 residue too short to cover the CDR3 end, so that end is filled in from the germline J gene. The V end was cut by 2 bases, the J end by 6 bases, with 8 bases between. The CDR3 is 13 amino acids. From germline, CDR1 is KGHPV and CDR2 FQNQEV (reference sequence).

This clone was recorded once. Germline and genes here are mouse. The missing CDR3 end, 1 residue past where the read stops, is filled in from the germline J gene. V gene TRBV3 combines with J gene TRBJ2-2, with TRBD1 matching over 8 bases. The CDR3 runs 15 residues. The junction had 4 bases not matched to a gene; V was cut back by 5 bases and J by 2 bases. The germline V gene encodes CDR1 SNHLY and CDR2 FYNGKV (reference sequence). The sequenced CDR3 bases are TGTGCCAGCAGCCCATGGACAGGGAACACCGGGCAGCTCTAC. Its translation: CASSPWTGNTGQLY. In full, the CDR3 reads CASSPWTGNTGQLYF.

Comment on this clone: These gene names are mouse names. The read is 1 residue too short to cover the CDR3 end, so that end is filled in from the germline J gene. The gene calls are TRBV16 and TRBJ2-5; TRBD2 matches 9 bases. Germline CDR1 SGHSA, CDR2 FRNQAP. Trimming removed 3 bases from V and 5 bases from J; junction bases left unmatched: 3. The CDR3 length is 14 residues. The sequenced part of the CDR3 DNA is TGTGCAAGCAGCTTCTGGGGGGGAGGAGACACCCAGTAC. As protein: CASSFWGGGDTQY. The CDR3 reads in full as CASSFWGGGDTQYF. Using reference TRBV16 and TRBJ2-5 for the parts outside the CDR3, the full variable domain is NAGVIQTPRHKVTGKGQEATLWCEPISGHSAVFWYRQTIVQGLEFLTYFRNQAPIDDSGMPKERFSAQMPNQSHSTLKIQSTQPQDSAVYLCASSFWGGGDTQYFGPGTRLLVL.

As to this clone: Mouse gene names apply. The read falls 1 residue short of the CDR3 end, and the missing part is taken from the germline J gene. This sequence joins TRBV26 and TRBJ2-1; D is undetermined. This CDR3 is built from 12 residues. With 2 bases removed from V and 4 bases from J, the gap between germline ends came to 3 bases. Germline CDR1 is KGHPV and CDR2 is FQNQEV (reference sequence). The CDR3 sequence is CASSLKYAEQFF. Incomplete CDR3 DNA: TGTGCCAGCAGTCTGAAGTATGCTGAGCAGTTC.